This T cell receptor beta chain stems from a study of cytomegalovirus exposure and HLA in healthy donors. Findings and caveats of the study: Later on, a genetic analysis was performed. It linked a missense variant in DCLRE1C with V- and J-gene trimming of TCR beta. Earlier analysis looked at TCR beta V segments, and most were productive about 90% or about 30% of the time.

Notes on this clone: Its target is not known.

PCR used 60 Vbeta primers and 13 Jbeta primers. The protocol was immunoSEQ multiplex PCR, while the TCRdb copy is restricted to in-frame clones and leaves out a portion. The table lists about 130,000 clones, about 80% of them singletons. CDR1 and CDR2 from the germline V gene are LGHNA and YSLEER. CDR3 length equals 16 residues. With V trimmed by 4 bases and J by 8 bases, 14 bases remained unmatched. The clonotype comes from a woman aged 50 to 60 in good health and CMV-seronegative. Sequencing was performed on PBMCs. The chain is built from TRBV4-3 and TRBJ1-2; TRBD1 agrees at 9 bases. The CDR3 DNA reads TGCGCCAGCAGCCCCAGTCCCGGGACAGGGAGCTACGGCTACACCTTC. As protein: CASSPSPGTGSYGYTF.